Sequencing of this TCR beta chain was carried out in a study of human T cells and chemical hapten exposure. About the study: TCR yields differed between samples (mainly from small differences in pooled library volume).

Time point described: patch test 2, 6 weeks after DPC sensitization. The treatment is: therapeutic diphenylcyclopropenone sensitization with weekly scalp DPC. The CDR3 extends over 16 amino acids. V was clipped by 3 bases and J by 4 bases; unmatched bases: 9. TCRdb re-called the RACE reads through MiXCR, storing one row per CDR3 protein. The sample yields under 100,000 distinct CDR3 sequences, over 9.5% seen once. The specimen comprised whole blood, sampled in connection with sensitization to the hapten diphenylcyclopropenone (DPC). The TCR was taken from a middle-aged woman with alopecia areata. Some clones in this sample may be carry-over from other donors' samples. This chain connects TRBV12-3 or TRBV12-4 to TRBJ1-2; 9 nucleotides match TRBD1. CDR3 coding DNA: TGTGCCAGCAGTTTCGGAGGGACAGGGCCAGGCTATGGCTACACCTTC. Translated: CASSFGGTGPGYGYTF.